The entry below gives a single T cell receptor (beta chain) sequence along with its context. Its antigen remains undetermined. No base qualities exist here, and no much larger clone lies one base off it. Sample time point, as interpreted from the label and publication: baseline before oral tofacitinib. From alopecia areata patients, peripheral blood was collected along with lesional scalp punch biopsies. PBMCs were isolated by density centrifugation and stained for CD3, CD4 and CD8, and CD4+ and CD8+ T cells were sorted on a FACSAria. Libraries were constructed by the immunoSEQ multiplex PCR assay. For TCR sequencing, RNA was extracted from every sample and reverse transcribed into cDNA to serve as template. SuperScript III was used to make first-strand cDNA, primed with a 2:1 mix of oligo-dT and random hexamers. A synthetic immune receptor repertoire was used to assess amplification bias, and residual bias was removed computationally. The paper's processing steps were these. Raw reads were preprocessed to remove errors, and CDR3 was defined by IMGT conventions from the conserved cysteine to phenylalanine. To get clonality, Shannon entropy was normalized by log2 of the number of productive unique TCRs and the result was subtracted from 1. Whether each scalp clone was CD4 or CD8 was inferred by checking scalp TCRbeta sequences against the CD4 and CD8 repertoires from sorted blood. Entries here come from immuneACCESS through TCRdb and include only in-frame sequences with V and J called. Some clones fail to appear in such tables; in the studies checked, an unresolved V gene covers under half of the shortfall, and the cause of the remainder is unknown. For V, J and clone size, that table is used; D and trimming come from the DNA. This sample is represented by about 200,000 clones; approximately 61% of them were singletons. Clones ranked in the top ten supply 0.45% of the sample.

The data belong to a study of CD8+ T cells in alopecia areata (dated by TCRdb to 2016 to 2019). Regarding the complete study: The treated patients took part in an open-label pilot trial in which moderate-to-severe alopecia areata was treated with oral tofacitinib at 5 to 10 mg twice daily. Tofacitinib was given for 6 to 18 months, followed by 6 months of follow-up off drug to assess delayed response and recurrence. In both human patients and the C3H/HeJ mouse model, the study applied high-throughput TCRbeta sequencing to look at T cell clonal expansion in alopecia areata. Human TCRbeta sequencing covered scalp tissue and sorted CD4+ and CD8+ peripheral blood T cells from patchy and totalis/universalis alopecia areata patients and healthy controls. Tofacitinib-treated patients had biopsies at baseline and at 4 and 24 weeks of treatment, with a later scalp biopsy in several patients. Scalp clonality was compared among normal scalp (n=4), patchy alopecia areata scalp (n=8), and alopecia totalis/universalis scalp (n=8). RNA was extracted with the PAXgene miRNA kit for fixed scalp, the miRNeasy kit for PBMCs, and the RNeasy kit for mouse skin. TCRbeta CDR3 regions were amplified by immunoSEQ multiplex PCR using 35 Vbeta forward and 13 Jbeta reverse primers.

Summary of the overall study and its limitations: Lesional scalp, especially in alopecia totalis/universalis, showed higher clonality and more expanded CD8+ clones than normal scalp, suggesting antigenic drive. Unlike mouse skin, where gammadelta T cells dominate, normal human skin contains resident alphabeta T cells that get sequenced too, which complicates analysis of the scalp TCR repertoire. TCR sequences shared between patients were less clear than in mice, possibly partly because of HLA diversity in the patient population.

The CDR3 holds 14 amino acids from the cysteine to the phenylalanine. Here the CDR3 DNA is all that survives: 42 bases in frame from base 1. V loses 2 bases, J loses 2 bases, and the germline ends lie 9 bases apart. Looking up the germline V gene (reference sequence) yields CDR1 LNHDA and CDR2 SQIVND. The V gene is TRBV19 and the J gene is TRBJ2-5, with TRBD2 as a weak D call on 5 bases. The source of this sequence is a human donor with alopecia areata. This specimen consisted of CD4+ T cells sorted from blood, obtained at week 0. This receptor has the CDR3 CASSIQRRQETQYF. The DNA sequence is TGTGCCAGTAGTATACAGCGGAGACAAGAGACCCAGTACTTC. Beyond the CDR3, the reference TRBV19 and TRBJ2-5 genes provide the residues; the full variable domain reads: DGGITQSPKYLFRKEGQNVTLSCEQNLNHDAMYWYRQDPGQGLRLIYYSQIVNDFQKGDIAEGYSVSREKKESFPLTVTSAQKNPTAFYLCASSIQRRQETQYFGPGTRLLVL.